Below are 18 T cell receptor beta chains sequenced from a single sample in a study of blood T cells in healthy people across ages. Using a J-beta primer mix together with a sample-barcoded 5' primer, a second PCR was run for roughly 7 to 11 cycles. TCRdb independently ran MiXCR on the 5' RACE reads; one entry per CDR3 protein. The sample gives 780,000 or so distinct CDR3 sequences, just over 55% of which show up once; roughly 25% is in the top ten. Specimen: blood. These receptor sequences come from a man aged 40-49 years in good health.

V usage is TRBV19 and J usage is TRBJ2-7; D perhaps matches TRBD2 (6 bases). V lost 0 bases to trimming and J lost 7 bases, with 22 bases between them. From germline, CDR1 is LNHDA and CDR2 SQIVND (reference sequence). CDR3 length: 17 residues. Here the CDR3 reads CASSIDFSSGLHGEQYF. As DNA, the CDR3 is TGTGCCAGTAGTATAGATTTTAGTTCGGGACTCCATGGGGAGCAGTACTTC.

The genes are TRBV7-2 and TRBJ2-7; D possibly matches TRBD1 or TRBD2 (5 bases each). The CDR3 sequence is 14 residues long. Trimming took off 1 base at V and 3 bases at J, with 10 bases between the two ends. Germline CDR1 reads SGHTA; CDR2 reads FQGNSA. The CDR3 reads CASSLVRDGYEQYF. DNA for the CDR3: TGTGCCAGCAGCTTAGTGAGGGACGGCTACGAGCAGTACTTC.

The chain joins TRBV2 to TRBJ2-5; D gene unclear. Germline loops: CDR1 SNHLY, CDR2 FYNNEI. Trimming removed 9 bases at V and 4 bases at J, with 18 bases between. The CDR3 is made up of 14 amino acids. The CDR3 nucleotides are TGTGCCAGAAATTCGGACCGGGTGGGAGAGACCCAGTACTTC. This gives the protein CARNSDRVGETQYF.

Notes on this clonotype: At one end the junction does not follow the germline gene, possibly because of a read error. As DNA, the CDR3 is TGTGCCACCAGCGGAGACAGGTCCCAGGGGTATGAGCAGTTCTTC. Translated: CATSGDRSQGYEQFF. The chain carries TRBV15 and TRBJ2-1, with D perhaps TRBD1 (6 bases). The CDR3 totals 15 residues. CDR1 is LNHNV and CDR2 is YYDKDF in the germline V gene (reference sequence).

With respect to this clonotype: One base away lies a much larger clone, so this may be a sequencing read error. V and J are TRBV6-2 or TRBV6-3 and TRBJ1-2; D unresolved. The CDR3 contains 14 residues. Germline lookup yields CDR1 MNHEY and CDR2 SVGEGT. The CDR3, as DNA: TGTGCCAGCACCTTACCGGCGAGTAACTATGGCTGCACCTTC. The encoded protein is CASTLPASNYGCTF.

This sequence joins TRBV20-1 and TRBJ1-2; D not certain. Trimming pared 0 bases from V and 2 bases from J, leaving 16 bases between. The CDR3 runs to 16 residues. CDR1 and CDR2 (germline): DFQATT, SNEGSKA (reference sequence). The CDR3 loop reads CSARELWGNENYGYTF. CDR3 DNA: TGCAGTGCTAGAGAATTATGGGGAAATGAAAACTATGGCTACACCTTC.

A single count supports this clonotype. The rearrangement links TRBV6-6 to TRBJ1-4, with D unclear. V dropped 2 bases and J dropped 0 bases, with 7 bases sitting between them. Germline-derived CDR1 and CDR2 are MNHNY and SVGAGI (reference sequence). This CDR3 contains 15 residues. CDR3 protein: CASSYEEATNEKLFF. The CDR3 DNA is TGTGCCAGCAGTTACGAGGAGGCAACTAATGAAAAACTGTTTTTT.

The chain recombines TRBV29-1 with TRBJ1-5; tentative D call: TRBD1 (5 bases). V was shortened by 4 bases and J by 0 bases, with 10 bases between the two germline ends. This CDR3 spans 14 amino acids. Germline CDR1 is SQVTM and CDR2 is ANQGSEA. The CDR3 reads CSVGDSYSNQPQHF. In DNA, the CDR3 is TGCAGCGTTGGAGACAGTTATAGCAATCAGCCCCAGCATTTT.

This sequence joins TRBV7-3 and TRBJ1-2; TRBD1 is a possible D gene (5 bases). This CDR3 region has 13 residues. The germline V gene encodes CDR1 SGHTA and CDR2 FQGTGA. Trimming cost V 3 bases and J 8 bases, with 13 bases left between them. The chain's CDR3 is CASSFRDSRGYTF. The CDR3 DNA follows: TGTGCCAGCAGCTTTAGGGACTCTCGGGGCTACACCTTC.

This sequence joins TRBV4-2 and TRBJ2-6; no clear D. Trimming left V 0 bases short and J 2 bases short, with 5 bases between. CDR3 size: 15 residues. Germline CDR1 LGHNA, CDR2 YNFKEQ. The CDR3 coding sequence is TGTGCCAGCAGCCAAGATCCGGCTGGGGCCAACGTCCTGACTTTC. Protein: CASSQDPAGANVLTF.

Here the CDR3 reads CATFQETQYF. CDR3 nucleotide sequence: TGTGCCACTTTCCAAGAGACCCAGTACTTC. The V and J genes are TRBV25-1 and TRBJ2-5, with D unclear. Trimming pared 10 bases from V and 1 base from J, leaving 4 bases between. Germline CDR1 reads MGHDK; CDR2 reads SYGVNS. The CDR3 loop spans 10 amino acids.

This rearrangement joins TRBV29-1 to TRBJ1-2, with TRBD1 as a possible D gene (5 bases). Per the germline V gene, CDR1 is SQVTM and CDR2 is ANQGSEA. CDR3 size: 14 residues. Trimming stripped 5 bases from V and 1 base from J, with 14 bases between. The CDR3 here is CSVIGEDFNYGYTF. The CDR3 DNA reads as TGCAGCGTTATAGGGGAGGACTTTAACTATGGCTACACCTTC.

This rearrangement joins TRBV27 to TRBJ2-5; the match to TRBD1 covers 7 bases. Trimming at V came to 8 bases and at J to 5 bases, leaving 17 bases not matched to a gene. The CDR3 runs 16 residues. CDR1 MNHEY and CDR2 SMNVEV come from the germline V gene (reference sequence). CDR3 coding DNA: TGTGCCAGCTACCCCGACAGGGATTTAGGGAGCGAGACCCAGTACTTC. As protein: CASYPDRDLGSETQYF.

This rearrangement joins TRBV4-2 to TRBJ2-6; D is unresolved. Between the trimmed V and J ends, which lost 1 base and 0 bases, there was a span of 10 bases. CDR1 is LGHNA, CDR2 YNFKEQ, per germline. The CDR3 is 17 residues long. The CDR3 DNA reads TGTGCCAGCAGCCAAGGGACGGAAAACTCTGGGGCCAACGTCCTGACTTTC. It specifies CASSQGTENSGANVLTF.

The chain links TRBV29-1 to TRBJ2-3; D is unclear. Trimming took 4 bases from V and 1 from J, leaving 3 bases between them. CDR1 and CDR2 (germline): SQVTM, ANQGSEA. The length of the CDR3 is 11 residues. CDR3 bases: TGCAGCGTTGCCGGCACAGATACGCAGTATTTT. Translated, it gives CSVAGTDTQYF.

This chain links TRBV12-3 or TRBV12-4 with TRBJ1-2, with 8 nucleotides matching TRBD1. This CDR3 contains 16 residues. J lost 6 bases, V lost 5 bases, and 14 bases had no gene match. CDR3: CASSRSAGQATDGYTF. The CDR3, as DNA: TGTGCCAGCAGTCGCTCCGCGGGACAGGCAACGGATGGCTACACCTTC.

The rearrangement uses TRBV29-1 and TRBJ2-5; D gene ambiguous. Trimming pared 6 bases from V and 4 bases from J, leaving 12 bases between. Germline V gene lookup returns CDR1 SQVTM and CDR2 ANQGSEA. This CDR3 spans 12 amino acids. CDR3 bases: TGCAGCGTAAAGACATCCGGAGAGACCCAGTACTTC. This translates into CSVKTSGETQYF. Full variable domain (remainder filled in from reference TRBV29-1 and TRBJ2-5): SAVISQKPSRDICQRGTSLTIQCQVDSQVTMMFWYRQQPGQSLTLIATANQGSEATYESGFVIDKFPISRPNLTFSTLTVSNMSPEDSSIYLCSVKTSGETQYFGPGTRLLVL.

The V and J genes are TRBV6-2 or TRBV6-3 and TRBJ2-4; TRBD2 might be the D (6 bases). The J call may be faulty, since TRBJ2-7 better matches the DNA end. CDR1 and CDR2 (germline): MNHEY, SVGEGT. This CDR3 has 17 amino acids. The CDR3 sequence is CASSYPLRRGTSYEQYF. The DNA for the CDR3 is TGTGCCAGCAGTTACCCGCTACGACGGGGGACTTCCTACGAGCAGTACTTC.